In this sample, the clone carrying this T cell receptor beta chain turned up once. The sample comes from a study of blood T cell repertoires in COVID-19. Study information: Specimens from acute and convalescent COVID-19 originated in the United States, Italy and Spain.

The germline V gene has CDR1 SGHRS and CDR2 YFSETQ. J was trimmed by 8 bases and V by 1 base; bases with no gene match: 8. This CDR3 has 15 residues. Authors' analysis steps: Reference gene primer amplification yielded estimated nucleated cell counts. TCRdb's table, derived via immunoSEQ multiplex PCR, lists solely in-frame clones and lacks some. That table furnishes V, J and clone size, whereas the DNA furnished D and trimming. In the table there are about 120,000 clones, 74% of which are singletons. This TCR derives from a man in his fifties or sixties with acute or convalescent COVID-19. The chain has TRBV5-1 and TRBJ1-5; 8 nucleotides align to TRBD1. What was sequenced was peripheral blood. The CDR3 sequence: CASSLRPDRVEPQHF. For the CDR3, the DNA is TGCGCCAGCAGCTTGAGGCCGGACAGGGTAGAGCCCCAGCATTTT.